A selection of T cell receptor beta chains follows, all from one sample in a study of ipilimumab plus nivolumab after autologous stem cell transplantation. Method: immunoSEQ multiplex PCR; TCRdb's copy keeps in-frame clones and lacks some. The sample records tens of thousands of clones, more than 80% being singletons. Source: PBMCs, taken in a trial of ipilimumab plus nivolumab as post-transplant consolidation. These receptors all stem from a male donor with diffuse large B-cell lymphoma. Both conserved end residues are part of each CDR3. The order of the fields is J gene, V gene, D gene, clone size, CDR3 DNA, CDR3 protein. A D gene is named only where the DNA matches it firmly. Some rows mark clone size as missing; the rest say once, few, many or name a class of expanded clone.

J gene: TRBJ2-1; V gene: TRBV5-4; D gene: TRBD2; clone size: -; CDR3 DNA: TGTGCCAGCAGCTTGGGCGGGGGACCTAATAATGAGCAGTTCTTC; CDR3 protein: CASSLGGGPNNEQFF
J gene: TRBJ2-4; V gene: TRBV18; D gene: TRBD2; clone size: -; CDR3 DNA: TGTGCCAGCTCACACCGTGTTATTAGCGGGGGGTTCGCCAAAAACATTCAGTACTTC; CDR3 protein: CASSHRVISGGFAKNIQYF
J gene: TRBJ2-5; V gene: TRBV10-2; D gene: -; clone size: -; CDR3 DNA: TGCGCCAGCAGTTCCGGGGGAGAGACCCAGTACTTC; CDR3 protein: CASSSGGETQYF
J gene: TRBJ2-7; V gene: TRBV9; D gene: -; clone size: -; CDR3 DNA: TGTGCCAGCAGCGTAGAGGCAATCTCCTACGAGCAGTACTTC; CDR3 protein: CASSVEAISYEQYF
J gene: TRBJ2-3; V gene: TRBV27; D gene: TRBD1; clone size: -; CDR3 DNA: TGTGCCAGCAGTTCACGGACAGGAAGCACAGATACGCAGTATTTT; CDR3 protein: CASSSRTGSTDTQYF
J gene: TRBJ2-7; V gene: TRBV5-4; D gene: TRBD1; clone size: -; CDR3 DNA: TGTGCCAGCAGCTTGGGCGGGACAGGGGGCCTCGAGCAGTACTTC; CDR3 protein: CASSLGGTGGLEQYF
J gene: TRBJ2-1; V gene: TRBV18; D gene: -; clone size: -; CDR3 DNA: TGTGCCAGCTCACCGGGGGGCCATGAGCAGTTCTTC; CDR3 protein: CASSPGGHEQFF
J gene: TRBJ2-7; V gene: TRBV19; D gene: TRBD2; clone size: -; CDR3 DNA: TGTGCCAGTAGTATAGATCTGTTACTAGCGGTTAACGAGCAGTACTTC; CDR3 protein: CASSIDLLLAVNEQYF
J gene: TRBJ2-5; V gene: TRBV5-5; D gene: -; clone size: -; CDR3 DNA: TGTGCCAGCAGCTTTTCCGCGGTGACCCAAGAGACCCAGTACTTC; CDR3 protein: CASSFSAVTQETQYF
J gene: TRBJ1-2; V gene: TRBV12-5; D gene: TRBD1; clone size: once; CDR3 DNA: TGTGCTAGTGGTTTGGTACTAGGTGACAGGGGCCTTAACTATGGCTACACCTTC; CDR3 protein: CASGLVLGDRGLNYGYTF
J gene: TRBJ2-7; V gene: TRBV6-1; D gene: -; clone size: -; CDR3 DNA: TGTGCCAGCAGGGACGGACTCGAGCAGTACTTC; CDR3 protein: CASRDGLEQYF
J gene: TRBJ1-4; V gene: TRBV6-6; D gene: TRBD1; clone size: -; CDR3 DNA: TGTGCCAGCAGTAATCAGGGGGGCCCTAATGAAAAACTGTTTTTT; CDR3 protein: CASSNQGGPNEKLFF
J gene: TRBJ2-3; V gene: TRBV30; D gene: -; clone size: -; CDR3 DNA: TGTGCCTGGAGTCACCCTGGAACGAGCACAGATACGCAGTATTTT; CDR3 protein: CAWSHPGTSTDTQYF
J gene: TRBJ1-1; V gene: TRBV6-5; D gene: -; clone size: -; CDR3 DNA: TGTGCCAGCAGTTACGAGGGCGGTCGGGAAGCTTTCTTT; CDR3 protein: CASSYEGGREAFF
J gene: TRBJ2-5; V gene: TRBV5-1; D gene: TRBD1; clone size: -; CDR3 DNA: TGCGCCAGCAGCAGGACAGGGACTGAAGAGACCCAGTACTTC; CDR3 protein: CASSRTGTEETQYF
J gene: TRBJ1-5; V gene: TRBV6-6; D gene: TRBD1; clone size: -; CDR3 DNA: TGTGCCAGCAGTACCACGACAGGGGTAGGCAATCAGCCCCAGCATTTT; CDR3 protein: CASSTTTGVGNQPQHF
J gene: TRBJ1-2; V gene: TRBV4-2; D gene: -; clone size: -; CDR3 DNA: TGTGCCAGCAGCCAAAAAATGGGGTTGGGTGGCTACACCTTC; CDR3 protein: CASSQKMGLGGYTF
J gene: TRBJ1-1; V gene: TRBV21-1; D gene: -; clone size: few; CDR3 DNA: TGTGCCAGCAGCAAGCGGACAGATCCCGGGACTGAAGCTTTCTTT; CDR3 protein: CASSKRTDPGTEAFF
J gene: TRBJ1-6; V gene: TRBV7-2; D gene: TRBD1; clone size: -; CDR3 DNA: TGTGCCAGCAGCCTTGGACAGGGAGGTTCACCCCTCCACTTT; CDR3 protein: CASSLGQGGSPLHF
J gene: TRBJ2-7; V gene: TRBV6-5; D gene: -; clone size: -; CDR3 DNA: TGTGCCAGCTCCCCAGGATTCTACGAGCAGTACTTC; CDR3 protein: CASSPGFYEQYF
J gene: TRBJ2-3; V gene: TRBV5-5; D gene: -; clone size: -; CDR3 DNA: TGTGCCAGCAGCAGGCAAGATACGCAGTATTTT; CDR3 protein: CASSRQDTQYF
J gene: TRBJ1-3; V gene: TRBV19; D gene: TRBD1; clone size: few; CDR3 DNA: TGTGCCAGTAGTACTCGACAGGGCAGGACTGGAAACACCATATATTTT; CDR3 protein: CASSTRQGRTGNTIYF
J gene: TRBJ1-2; V gene: TRBV15; D gene: -; clone size: few; CDR3 DNA: TGTGCCACCAGCAGAGATACCACATCAGTTGGCTACACCTTC; CDR3 protein: CATSRDTTSVGYTF
J gene: TRBJ1-2; V gene: TRBV11-2; D gene: -; clone size: -; CDR3 DNA: TGTGCCAGCAGCTTAGCTCGTGGCTACACCTTC; CDR3 protein: CASSLARGYTF
J gene: TRBJ2-7; V gene: TRBV7-2; D gene: -; clone size: -; CDR3 DNA: TGTGCCAGCAGCCCTGGGGGAGGCAGGGCCTACGAGCAGTACTTC; CDR3 protein: CASSPGGGRAYEQYF
J gene: TRBJ2-3; V gene: TRBV30; D gene: TRBD2; clone size: -; CDR3 DNA: TGTGCCTGGAGTGGTGGGGGGGGTAGCACAGATACGCAGTATTTT; CDR3 protein: CAWSGGGGSTDTQYF
J gene: TRBJ2-5; V gene: TRBV5-1; D gene: TRBD2; clone size: -; CDR3 DNA: TGCGCCAGCAGCTCAGAACTTGGCGGGGGGGGAGCCCAGTACTTC; CDR3 protein: CASSSELGGGGAQYF
J gene: TRBJ1-1; V gene: TRBV10-3; D gene: TRBD1; clone size: -; CDR3 DNA: TGTGCCATCAGCGATCCGGACAGGGGATTTGGAAACACTGAAGCTTTCTTT; CDR3 protein: CAISDPDRGFGNTEAFF